The subject of this entry is one TCR beta chain. Its matching antigen is unknown. The sample comes from a study of cytomegalovirus exposure and HLA in healthy donors. Findings and limits, study-wide: Immune exposure information comprised only CMV serostatus.

Researchers ran the PCR with 60 Vbeta and 13 Jbeta primers. Clones were read by immunoSEQ multiplex PCR, and TCRdb kept only the in-frame ones, dropping some. The table for this sample gives tens of thousands of clones. Sequenced input: PBMCs. The receptor comes from a young woman in good health and CMV-seropositive.

CDR3 sequence: CASSRDYNTEAFF. The DNA for the CDR3 is TGTGCCAGCAGCAGAGACTATAACACTGAAGCTTTCTTT. The chain carries TRBV5-6 and TRBJ1-1; D not certain. CDR3 length: 13 residues. The V and J ends lost 4 bases and 2 bases respectively, with 9 bases between them. Germline lookup yields CDR1 SGHDT and CDR2 YYEEEE.